A selection of T cell receptor beta chains follows, all from one sample in a study of beta chain features in type 1 diabetes. The method was immunoSEQ multiplex PCR; TCRdb's version includes in-frame clones alone and lacks a portion of them. The sample has hundreds of thousands of clones, around an eighth seen once. The sequencing input was naive CD4+ T cells from blood. The receptors here all came from a woman aged 40 to 50 in good health. CDR3s include the opening cysteine and the closing phenylalanine or tryptophan. The D gene is left open where the match is weak. Size values are once, few and many counts, or a class for expanded clones, and some rows have none.

V gene	D gene	J gene	clone size	CDR3 protein
TRBV6-1	-	TRBJ2-5	-	CAGGPWTRGLETQYF
TRBV6-6	-	TRBJ2-1	-	CASENGAGVGTNEQFF
TRBV18	TRBD2	TRBJ2-3	-	CASSPSTSGGTDTQYF
TRBV7-8	-	TRBJ1-1	few	CASSLALGKSNTEAFF
TRBV9	TRBD2	TRBJ2-7	-	CASSQTGTSQYEQYF
TRBV7-6	TRBD2	TRBJ2-1	few	CASSSGLAGGEGEQFF
TRBV5-1	TRBD1	TRBJ2-5	few	CASSSEGTGEETQYF
TRBV5-1	TRBD2	TRBJ2-1	-	CASQAHLLSGGRDEQFF
TRBV5-1	TRBD1	TRBJ1-3	-	CASSLATGAGNTIYF
TRBV7-7	TRBD1	TRBJ2-2	once	CASSLGDRGHTGELFF
TRBV7-2	TRBD1	TRBJ1-1	few	CASSRQGGNTEAFF
TRBV18	TRBD2	TRBJ2-3	few	CASSPASLAASTDTQYF
TRBV7-2	TRBD1	TRBJ2-1	once	CASSFTGTENNEQFF
TRBV7-9	TRBD1	TRBJ2-7	-	CASSSERQGAEQYF
TRBV15	-	TRBJ1-3	-	CATSRDRQPHSGNTIYF
TRBV2	-	TRBJ1-1	few	CASSLGGPAFF
TRBV7-2	TRBD1	TRBJ2-2	few	CASTHRTGRGGTGELFF
TRBV2	-	TRBJ1-2	few	CASSELAEGYTF
TRBV5-1	-	TRBJ1-1	few	CASSLAGRGTEAFF
TRBV5-1	-	TRBJ1-1	few	CASSSQDTEAFF
TRBV7-8	TRBD1	TRBJ1-2	-	CASSFLTGGYGYTF
TRBV29-1	-	TRBJ2-3	many	CSARLTTDTQYF
TRBV6-1	TRBD1	TRBJ2-1	-	CASSRTGAFNEQFF
TRBV7-8	TRBD1	TRBJ1-2	few	CASSLIRAGGDGGYTF
TRBV7-9	TRBD1	TRBJ2-4	many	CASSFDRGNIQYF
TRBV7-9	TRBD1	TRBJ1-5	-	CASSRSQGEYQPQHF
TRBV2	TRBD1	TRBJ2-5	-	CASTRDRSWVETQYF
TRBV19	TRBD1	TRBJ2-2	-	CASRSTGSNTGELFF
TRBV5-4	-	TRBJ2-7	few	CASSFGSRQVNYEQYF
TRBV5-1	TRBD1	TRBJ2-3	-	CASSLGDRPTDTQYF
TRBV18	-	TRBJ1-5	-	CASSPGSNQPQHF
TRBV5-4	TRBD2	TRBJ2-2	once	CASSPSPTSGTGELFF
TRBV18	TRBD1	TRBJ2-2	few	CASSKMGQTVTGELFF
TRBV9	-	TRBJ2-3	few	CASSAVGARFGTDTQYF
TRBV29-1	TRBD1	TRBJ1-5	many	CSVGQGNQPQHF
TRBV2	-	TRBJ2-1	-	CASRLQGFRAGGGNNEQFF
TRBV5-4	TRBD1	TRBJ2-7	few	CASRPQGTYEQYF
TRBV9	-	TRBJ1-2	few	CASGAEGRGGGYTF
TRBV27	TRBD1	TRBJ1-6	few	CASSRDRGPSPLHF
TRBV7-2	-	TRBJ2-1	-	CASSLAAGWLNEQFF
TRBV6-1	TRBD2	TRBJ2-1	few	CASSERAGGYNEQFF
TRBV18	-	TRBJ2-5	-	CASEDSSETQYF
TRBV29-1	TRBD1	TRBJ2-1	-	CSAGTGSNEQFF
TRBV7-2	TRBD2	TRBJ2-3	few	CASRVGGGRSTDTQYF
TRBV10-2	-	TRBJ1-2	few	CASSEGQLYGYTF
TRBV19	TRBD1	TRBJ1-6	-	CASGHRGNSPLHF
TRBV7-9	TRBD2	TRBJ2-3	few	CASSLSRRGGSDTQYF
TRBV9	TRBD2	TRBJ2-3	-	CASSEGTSGDPDTQYF
TRBV5-6	-	TRBJ2-7	-	CASSLATLYEQYF
TRBV28	TRBD1	TRBJ1-4	few	CASSFRGQSNEKLFF
TRBV7-2	TRBD2	TRBJ2-5	-	CPSSLAQLAGKETQYF
TRBV6-5	-	TRBJ2-7	few	CASSVSGPSGEQYF
TRBV19	TRBD1	TRBJ1-1	few	CASRDRLRTEAFF
TRBV5-1	TRBD2	TRBJ2-3	-	CASSRLAGGSTDTQYF
TRBV7-8	-	TRBJ1-6	-	CASSLVQGLNSPLHF
TRBV13	-	TRBJ2-7	-	CASREGVLREQHF
TRBV18	TRBD1	TRBJ1-2	few	CASSPGTGGDYGYTF
TRBV2	-	TRBJ1-2	few	CASSEDLDYGYTF
TRBV7-2	-	TRBJ1-5	few	CASSLAGPRNQPQHF